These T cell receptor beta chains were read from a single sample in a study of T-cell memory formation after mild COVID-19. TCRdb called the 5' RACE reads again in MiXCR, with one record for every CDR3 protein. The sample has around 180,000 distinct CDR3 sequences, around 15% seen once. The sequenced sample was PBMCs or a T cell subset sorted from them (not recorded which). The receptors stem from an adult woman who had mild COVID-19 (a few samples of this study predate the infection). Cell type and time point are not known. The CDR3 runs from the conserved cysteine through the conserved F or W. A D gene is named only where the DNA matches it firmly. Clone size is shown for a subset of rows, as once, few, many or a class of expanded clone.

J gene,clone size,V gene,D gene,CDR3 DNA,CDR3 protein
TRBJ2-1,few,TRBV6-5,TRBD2,TGTGCCAGCCAACAGCGGGGGGGGTACAATGAGCAGTTCTTC,CASQQRGGYNEQFF
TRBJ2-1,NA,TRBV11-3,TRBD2,TGTGCCAGCAGCTTAGACGGGAGGGCGAACAATGAGCAGTTCTTC,CASSLDGRANNEQFF
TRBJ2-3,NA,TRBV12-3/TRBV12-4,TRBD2,TGTGCCAGCAGTTCGATTCAGACTAGCGGGGGGGCGACAGATACGCAGTATTTT,CASSSIQTSGGATDTQYF
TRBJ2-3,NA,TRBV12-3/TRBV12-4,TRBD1,TGTGCCAGCACCACGACAGGGGTCGGTGATACGCAGTATTTT,CASTTTGVGDTQYF
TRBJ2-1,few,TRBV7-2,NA,TGTGCCAGCAGCCCTAGAGAGCGGCAGAGTGAGCAGTTCTTC,CASSPRERQSEQFF
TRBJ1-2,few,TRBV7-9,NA,TGTGCCAGCCACGGGGCTTCAGCGGAAGGCTACACCTTC,CASHGASAEGYTF
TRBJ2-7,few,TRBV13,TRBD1,TGTGCCAGCAGGAGGACAGGAACTTCCTACGAGCAGTACTTC,CASRRTGTSYEQYF
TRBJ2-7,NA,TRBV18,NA,TGTGCCAGCTCACCACTACAGGAATCCTACGAGCAGTACTTC,CASSPLQESYEQYF
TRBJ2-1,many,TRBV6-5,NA,TGTGCCAGCAGTTGGCAGGGTCCCTCCTACAATGAGCAGTTCTTC,CASSWQGPSYNEQFF
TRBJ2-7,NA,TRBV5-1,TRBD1,TGCGCCAGCAGCCCGTCCGGGACAGGGTCTCTCGAGCAGTACTTC,CASSPSGTGSLEQYF
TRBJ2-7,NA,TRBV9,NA,TGTGCCAGCAGCCCCCCGGCGGATACCTACGAGCAGTACTTC,CASSPPADTYEQYF
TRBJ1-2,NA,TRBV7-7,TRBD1,TGTGCCAGCAGCTTAATTTCCGGAGCCACTAGCAGGAGACAGGGGTCTAACTATGGCTACACCTTC,CASSLISGATSRRQGSNYGYTF
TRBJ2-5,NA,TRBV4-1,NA,TGCGCCAGCAGCCAATCGCCGGGTCGGGAGACCCAGTACTTC,CASSQSPGRETQYF
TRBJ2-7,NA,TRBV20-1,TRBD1,TGCAGTGCGCGGCACAGGGGGCGAATAGGCTACGAGCAGTACTTC,CSARHRGRIGYEQYF
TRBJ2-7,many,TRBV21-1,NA,TGTGCCAGCAGCACCCCAGGGAGACTCTACGAGCAGTACTTC,CASSTPGRLYEQYF
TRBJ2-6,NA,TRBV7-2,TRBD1,TGTGCCAGCAGCCCTACCTACCCCCAGGGGGTGATGTCTGGGGCCAACGTCCTGACTTTC,CASSPTYPQGVMSGANVLTF
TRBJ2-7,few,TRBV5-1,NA,TGCGCCAGCAGCTTGGGTAGCAGTATGACCTACGAGCAGTACTTC,CASSLGSSMTYEQYF
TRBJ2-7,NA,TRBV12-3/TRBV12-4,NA,TGTGCCAGCAGCGACGTAAACGAGCAGTACTTC,CASSDVNEQYF
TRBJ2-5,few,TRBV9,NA,TGTGCCAGCAGCGTAGTAGGGGGAGGTCAAGAGACCCAGTACTTC,CASSVVGGGQETQYF
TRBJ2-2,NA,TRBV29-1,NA,TGCAGCGTTGAAAGGACCGGGGAGCTGTTTTTT,CSVERTGELFF
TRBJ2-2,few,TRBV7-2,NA,TGTGCCAGCAGCTTCAGGGGTAGGGAGAGGCACACCGGGGAGCTGTTTTTT,CASSFRGRERHTGELFF
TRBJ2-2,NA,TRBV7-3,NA,TGTGCCAGCTGCTTTGACTCTACTTCCTGGCCCGGGGAGCTGTTTTTT,CASCFDSTSWPGELFF
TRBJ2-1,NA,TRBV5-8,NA,TGTGCCAGCAGTGCAGGCTGGTCAAAGGAGCAGTTCTTC,CASSAGWSKEQFF
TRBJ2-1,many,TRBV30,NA,TGTGCCTGGAGTAGCTGGGGGGCTTACAATGAGCAGTTCTTC,CAWSSWGAYNEQFF
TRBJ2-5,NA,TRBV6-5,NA,TGTGCCAGCAGTTCCAGTGGCAGCCAAGAGACCCAGTACTTC,CASSSSGSQETQYF
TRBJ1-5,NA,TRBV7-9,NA,TGTGCCAGCAGCGTTCATTCTCAGCCCCAGCATTTT,CASSVHSQPQHF
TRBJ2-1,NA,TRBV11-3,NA,TGTGCCAGCAGCACCTACCAGGGGAATGAGCAGTTCTTC,CASSTYQGNEQFF
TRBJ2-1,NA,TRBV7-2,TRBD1,TGTGCCAGCAGCTTTATCGTCGCCGGGACAGGGATCATGAATGAGCAGTTCTTC,CASSFIVAGTGIMNEQFF
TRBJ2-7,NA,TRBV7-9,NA,TGTGCCAGCAGCTTAGTTTCTAGCTCCTACGAGCAGTACTTC,CASSLVSSSYEQYF
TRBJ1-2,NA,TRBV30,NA,TGTGCCTTCAACAGGGCACATGGCTACACCTTC,CAFNRAHGYTF
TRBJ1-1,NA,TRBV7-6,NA,TGTGCCAGCAGCCCCGAGGTGAGGGGCCGGGCTTTCTTT,CASSPEVRGRAFF
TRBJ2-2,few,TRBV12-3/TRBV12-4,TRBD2,TGTGCCAGCACCATCCCGGGACTAGCGGGCACCGGGGAGCTGTTTTTT,CASTIPGLAGTGELFF
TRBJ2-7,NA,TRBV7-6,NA,TGTGCCAGCAGCTTAGCCCTAGGCGGACAGAGCTACGAGCAGTACTTC,CASSLALGGQSYEQYF
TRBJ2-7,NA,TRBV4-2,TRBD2,TGTGCCAGCAGCCAAGGGGTAGCGGGAATCTACGAGCAGTACTTC,CASSQGVAGIYEQYF
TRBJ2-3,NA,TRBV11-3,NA,TGTGCCAGCAGCTTGAGTTCCGGGTTTCGCACAGATACGCAGTATTTT,CASSLSSGFRTDTQYF
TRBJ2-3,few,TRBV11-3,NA,TGTGCCAGCAGCGGTGGTATGTCCACAGATACGCAGTATTTT,CASSGGMSTDTQYF
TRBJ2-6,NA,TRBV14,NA,TGTGCCAGCAGCCAGGCAATTCTAACTGGGGCCAACGTCCTGACTTTC,CASSQAILTGANVLTF
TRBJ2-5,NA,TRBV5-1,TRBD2,TGCGCCAGCACCCTTATGCGGGGGGGAAGAGAGACCCAGTACTTC,CASTLMRGGRETQYF
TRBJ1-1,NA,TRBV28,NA,TGTGCCAGCAGTCCACCACAGGGCGGAGGAAACACTGAAGCTTTCTTT,CASSPPQGGGNTEAFF
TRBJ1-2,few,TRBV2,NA,TGTGCCAGCAGGAGCCTCAAAACTACAGGGCCAAGGGATGGCTACACCTTC,CASRSLKTTGPRDGYTF
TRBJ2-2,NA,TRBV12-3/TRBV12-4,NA,TGTGCCAGCAACCCGCATCCCCCGAACACCGGGGAGCTGTTTTTT,CASNPHPPNTGELFF
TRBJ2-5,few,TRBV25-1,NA,TGTGCCAGCAGTGAGCCGCTGTTGACTTCCGGGGAGACCCAGTACTTC,CASSEPLLTSGETQYF
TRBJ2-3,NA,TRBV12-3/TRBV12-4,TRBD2,TGTGCCAGCAGTCACGGGACTAGCGCAACTAGCACAGATACGCAGTATTTT,CASSHGTSATSTDTQYF
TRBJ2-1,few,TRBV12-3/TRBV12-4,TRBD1,TGTGCCAGCAGTGAAACAGGGGGCCGATACAATGAGCAGTTCTTC,CASSETGGRYNEQFF
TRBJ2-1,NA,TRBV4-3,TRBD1,TGCGCCAGCAGCCAAGTATACGGACAGGGGAGTGAGCAGTTCTTC,CASSQVYGQGSEQFF
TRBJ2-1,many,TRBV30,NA,TGTGCCTGGAGTATCTACAATGAGCAGTTCTTC,CAWSIYNEQFF
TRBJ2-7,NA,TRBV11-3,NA,TGTGCCAGCAGCTTGAGACTGAGCTCCTACGAGCAGTACTTC,CASSLRLSSYEQYF
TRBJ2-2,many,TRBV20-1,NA,TGCAGTGCTAGACGAGCTGGGGGCCAAGGGTCCACCGGGGAGCTGTTTTTT,CSARRAGGQGSTGELFF
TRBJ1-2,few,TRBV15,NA,TGTGCCACCAAGATACAGGGAACCTATGGCTACACCTTC,CATKIQGTYGYTF
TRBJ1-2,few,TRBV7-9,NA,TGTGCCAGCAGCTCGGACAGTAACCGGAGGGGCTACACCTTC,CASSSDSNRRGYTF